These T cell receptor beta chains were read from a single sample in a study of identical twins. TCRdb itself ran the 5' RACE reads through MiXCR, one entry per CDR3 protein. The data show about 920,000 distinct CDR3 sequences, roughly an eighth seen once. This sample was shared with a second study, whose subject was yellow fever vaccine responses in identical twins.

The specimen sequenced was PBMCs. The receptors were gathered from a woman younger than 35 in good health. CDR3s include the opening cysteine and the closing phenylalanine or tryptophan. A D gene is named only where the DNA matches it firmly. The size of a clone is reported for some rows only, either as once, few or many, or as a class for expanded clones.

TRBV7-2	-	-	TRBJ1-1	TGTGCCAGCAGATCAACAGGATCGAACACTGAAGCTTTCTTT	CASRSTGSNTEAFF
TRBV7-9	many	-	TRBJ2-1	TGTGCCAGCAGCTCTAGCGAAAGCTCCTACAATGAGCAGTTCTTC	CASSSSESSYNEQFF
TRBV10-3	few	-	TRBJ2-6	TGTGCCATCAGTGCCTCATCTGGGGCCAACGTCCTGACTTTC	CAISASSGANVLTF
TRBV13	-	TRBD2	TRBJ2-1	TGTGCCAGCTGTAGCGGGAGGGCCGATGAGCAGTTCTTC	CASCSGRADEQFF
TRBV18	-	-	TRBJ2-1	TGTGCCAGCTCACCCACTAATACGGTCGGTGAGCAGTTCTTC	CASSPTNTVGEQFF
TRBV20-1	-	-	TRBJ1-2	TGCAGTGCTAGAGGGCCCGGGGAGGATATAGGCTACACCTTC	CSARGPGEDIGYTF
TRBV5-1	few	-	TRBJ2-2	TGCGCCAGCAGCGCATCCCGCGTGGGGACCGGGGAGCTGTTTTTT	CASSASRVGTGELFF
TRBV11-2	-	-	TRBJ1-1	TGTGCCAGCAGACGGACAGAGATTAACACTGAAGCTTTCTTT	CASRRTEINTEAFF
TRBV12-3/TRBV12-4	-	-	TRBJ2-3	TGTGCCAGCAGTTCTTACCAGGGTCCAGATACGCAGTATTTT	CASSSYQGPDTQYF
TRBV15	-	-	TRBJ2-1	TGTGCCACCAGCAGAGATCGCCGGCACCCCCAAGGAGAGTTCTTC	CATSRDRRHPQGEFF
TRBV4-2	few	TRBD2	TRBJ2-2	TGTGCCAGCACCCCTAGCGGGACTTTCACCGGGGAGCTGTTTTTT	CASTPSGTFTGELFF
TRBV5-1	-	TRBD2	TRBJ2-4	TGCGCCAGCAGCTTGGTACCAGCGGGAGGGCTGGGAGCCAAAAACATTCAGTACTTC	CASSLVPAGGLGAKNIQYF
TRBV20-1	-	TRBD1	TRBJ2-2	TGCAGTGCTAGAGGACAGGGGGGCACCGGGGAGCTGTTTTTT	CSARGQGGTGELFF
TRBV20-1	-	-	TRBJ2-7	TGCAGTGCTAGAGCCCTGGGGCGGTCCAACTACGAGCAGTACTTC	CSARALGRSNYEQYF
TRBV6-2/TRBV6-3	few	-	TRBJ2-2	TGTGCCACAACTTATTATGGGACCGGGGAGCTGTTTTTT	CATTYYGTGELFF
TRBV3-1	-	TRBD1	TRBJ2-5	TGTGCCAGCAGCCAAAGGACAGGGATGGAGACCCAGTACTTC	CASSQRTGMETQYF
TRBV20-1	few	TRBD2	TRBJ2-3	TGCAGTGCAAAGACGGCTAGCGGGGCGCCCGATACGCAGTATTTT	CSAKTASGAPDTQYF
TRBV13	-	-	TRBJ1-1	TGTGCCAGCAGCTCGGTGGGGGCTGAAGCTTTCTTT	CASSSVGAEAFF
TRBV12-3/TRBV12-4	few	-	TRBJ2-1	TGTGCCAGCAGACCAATACAGGGAGTGTACAATGAGCAGTTCTTC	CASRPIQGVYNEQFF
TRBV4-1	few	-	TRBJ1-5	TGCGCCAGCAGCCAAGGCCCGGGCCGTGATCAGCCCCAGCATTTT	CASSQGPGRDQPQHF
TRBV5-1	few	-	TRBJ2-5	TGCGCCAGCAGCTCAATACCTTTAGGATCGGAGACCCAGTACTTC	CASSSIPLGSETQYF
TRBV24-1	-	TRBD2	TRBJ2-2	TGTGCCACCAGTGATTTGAATAGCGGGGAGAACACCGGGGAGCTGTTTTTT	CATSDLNSGENTGELFF
TRBV3-1	-	-	TRBJ1-2	TGTGCCAGCAGCCAGAGAGGCTCAGTTGCATATGGCTACACCTTC	CASSQRGSVAYGYTF
TRBV7-9	many	-	TRBJ1-1	TGTGCCAGCAGCATTGGGACGGTTACTGAAGCTTTCTTT	CASSIGTVTEAFF
TRBV9	-	-	TRBJ2-1	TGTGCCAGCAGCGTAGGTCTGGGGGGCACTGAGCAGTTCTTC	CASSVGLGGTEQFF
TRBV24-1	-	-	TRBJ2-1	TGTGCCACCAGTGATGCCCCCCAACAGGGTCAGCAGTTCTTC	CATSDAPQQGQQFF
TRBV7-2	few	-	TRBJ2-1	TGTGCCAGCAGCTTATCCGGGCAGTTCTTC	CASSLSGQFF
TRBV10-3	many	-	TRBJ2-1	TGTGCCATCAGTGCTGGGGCGGCGTCAAACAATGAGCAGTTCTTC	CAISAGAASNNEQFF
TRBV2	many	TRBD2	TRBJ2-3	TGTGCCAGCACAGTAGCTAGCGGTTCGTATACGCAGTATTTT	CASTVASGSYTQYF
TRBV4-1	once	-	TRBJ2-2	-	CASSQDFRTQTPGSCFF
TRBV5-8	few	-	TRBJ2-1	TGTGCCAGCAGCTCCCGCACTACTAATGAGCAGTTCTTC	CASSSRTTNEQFF
TRBV12-3/TRBV12-4	few	TRBD2	TRBJ2-1	TGTGCCAGCAGTCCACTACTAGCGGGAGCGGCTAATGAGCAGTTCTTC	CASSPLLAGAANEQFF
TRBV6-5	-	-	TRBJ2-5	TGTGCCAGCAAACAGGGACAAGAGACCCAGTACTTC	CASKQGQETQYF
TRBV2	few	-	TRBJ2-7	TGTGCCAGCAGTGCAGGGATACCCACCTACGAGCAGTACTTC	CASSAGIPTYEQYF
TRBV5-1	few	TRBD2	TRBJ2-1	TGCGCCAGCAGCTTGGGGCGACTAGCCACCTACAATGAGCAGTTCTTC	CASSLGRLATYNEQFF
TRBV2	-	TRBD1	TRBJ2-7	TGTGCCAGCAGCGCAGACAGGGTGCACTCCTACGAGCAGTACTTC	CASSADRVHSYEQYF
TRBV5-1	-	TRBD1	TRBJ2-1	TGCGCCAGCACAGGGACAGACGGGACACCTTACAATGAGCAGTTCTTC	CASTGTDGTPYNEQFF
TRBV24-1	few	TRBD2	TRBJ2-1	TGTGCCACCAGTGATTTTAGACTAGCGGCCTACAATGAGCAGTTCTTC	CATSDFRLAAYNEQFF
TRBV11-2	many	-	TRBJ2-5	TGTGCCAGCAGAGCCATGGCTAGATCTTCGGAGACCCAGTACTTC	CASRAMARSSETQYF
TRBV2	-	TRBD1	TRBJ1-2	TGTGCCAGCAGTGGAATGCAGGGGGCTAACTATGGCTACACCTTC	CASSGMQGANYGYTF
TRBV29-1	many	-	TRBJ2-3	TGCAGCGTTAGAAAGGGTGGCATACCCACAGATACGCAGTATTTT	CSVRKGGIPTDTQYF
TRBV11-2	-	TRBD2	TRBJ2-1	TGTGCCAGCAGCTTAATAATAGCGGGGTTTGATGAGCAGTTCTTC	CASSLIIAGFDEQFF
TRBV14	many	TRBD2	TRBJ2-7	TGTGCCAGCAGCTGGGGGGGAGTCTACGAGCAGTACTTC	CASSWGGVYEQYF
TRBV2	few	TRBD2	TRBJ2-7	TGTGCCAGCGGACTAGCGGGAAGTTGGGACTCCTACGAGCAGTACTTC	CASGLAGSWDSYEQYF
TRBV28	-	-	TRBJ1-1	TGTGCCAGCAGTGAGCGCATGAACACTGAAGCTTTCTTT	CASSERMNTEAFF
TRBV12-3/TRBV12-4	-	TRBD1	TRBJ2-3	TGTGCCAGCAGCCCGACAGGGTTTGACACAGATACGCAGTATTTT	CASSPTGFDTDTQYF
TRBV5-1	few	-	TRBJ2-2	TGCGCCAGCAGCTTGGGTCCAGGGAACACCGGGGAGCTGTTTTTT	CASSLGPGNTGELFF
TRBV6-5	-	-	TRBJ2-2	TGTGCCAGCAGTTATCGCGTAGCGGCCACCGGGGAGCTGTTTTTT	CASSYRVAATGELFF
TRBV29-1	-	-	TRBJ1-1	TGCAGCGTTGAGGAACAGCCGAACACTGAAGCTTTCTTT	CSVEEQPNTEAFF
TRBV12-3/TRBV12-4	many	TRBD1	TRBJ1-2	TGTGCCAGCAGCCACGGGACAGAGTATGGCTACACCTTC	CASSHGTEYGYTF
TRBV29-1	-	-	TRBJ1-2	TGCAGCGTTGAGTCGCAGGACTATGGCTACACCTTC	CSVESQDYGYTF
TRBV12-3/TRBV12-4	-	TRBD2	TRBJ2-1	TGTGCCAGCAGAAGACTAGCGGGAGAAGCGCAATATGAGCAGTTCTTC	CASRRLAGEAQYEQFF
TRBV28	-	-	TRBJ2-6	TGTGCCAGCAATCAAGCTTCTGGGGCCAACGTCCTGACTTTC	CASNQASGANVLTF
TRBV29-1	few	-	TRBJ1-2	TGCAGCGTTGAAGAGCAGGCTCACTATGGCTACACCTTC	CSVEEQAHYGYTF
TRBV4-1	-	-	TRBJ2-5	TGCGCCAGCAGCCAGCTGGGAGGTGGGGAGACCCAGTACTTC	CASSQLGGGETQYF
TRBV11-2	few	TRBD2	TRBJ2-1	TGTGCCAGCAGCTTAAGTAGCGGGGGGGATGAGCAGTTCTTC	CASSLSSGGDEQFF
TRBV7-2	few	TRBD2	TRBJ2-1	TGTGCCAGCAGCTTAAAGGGGCTAGCGGGTAGTAATGAGCAGTTCTTC	CASSLKGLAGSNEQFF
TRBV10-3	-	TRBD1	TRBJ2-1	TGTGCCATCAGTGATGCGGGACAGGGGGATTGGGAGCAGTTCTTC	CAISDAGQGDWEQFF
TRBV5-6	few	-	TRBJ1-6	TGTGCCAGCAGGCGAAAGACCGTCAGGGATTATAATTCACCCCTCCACTTT	CASRRKTVRDYNSPLHF
TRBV12-3/TRBV12-4	few	-	TRBJ1-2	TGTGCCAGCAGTTTACGGGGCCCCACTAACTATGGCTACACCTTC	CASSLRGPTNYGYTF